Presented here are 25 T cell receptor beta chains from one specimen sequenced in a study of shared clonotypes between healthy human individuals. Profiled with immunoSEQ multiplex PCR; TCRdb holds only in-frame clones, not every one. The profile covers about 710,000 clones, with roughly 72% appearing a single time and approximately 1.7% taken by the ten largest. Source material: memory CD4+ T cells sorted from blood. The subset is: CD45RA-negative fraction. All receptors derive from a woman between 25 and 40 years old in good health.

CDR3 in DNA: TGTGCCAGCAGCTTAGGGGGGACAGCGCCGTTGTATGGCTACACCTTC. This gives the protein CASSLGGTAPLYGYTF. The V and J genes are TRBV7-9 and TRBJ1-2; 7 positions match TRBD1. Germline V gene sequence: CDR1 SEHNR, CDR2 FQNEAQ (reference sequence). This CDR3 has 16 amino acids. V lost 1 base to trimming and J lost 5 bases; unmatched junction nucleotides: 10. Full variable domain (remainder filled in from reference TRBV7-9 and TRBJ1-2): DTGVSQNPRHKITKRGQNVTFRCDPISEHNRLYWYRQTLGQGPEFLTYFQNEAQLEKSRLLSDRFSAERPKGSFSTLEIQRTEQGDSAMYLCASSLGGTAPLYGYTFGSGTRLTVV.

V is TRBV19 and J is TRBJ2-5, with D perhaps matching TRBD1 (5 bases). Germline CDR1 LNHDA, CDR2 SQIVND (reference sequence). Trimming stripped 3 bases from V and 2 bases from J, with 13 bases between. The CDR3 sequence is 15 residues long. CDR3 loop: CASSMVSAGQETQYF. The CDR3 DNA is TGTGCCAGTAGTATGGTTTCGGCAGGGCAAGAGACCCAGTACTTC.

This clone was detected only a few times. The CDR3 reads CASSYSIFEQPQHF. The CDR3 coding sequence is TGTGCCAGCAGTTACTCGATTTTCGAACAGCCCCAGCATTTT. The rearrangement uses TRBV6-5 and TRBJ1-5; D gene ambiguous. V was pared by 0 bases and J by 7 bases, with 10 bases between. Germline assignment: CDR1 MNHEY and CDR2 SVGAGI. This CDR3 is 14 amino acids long.

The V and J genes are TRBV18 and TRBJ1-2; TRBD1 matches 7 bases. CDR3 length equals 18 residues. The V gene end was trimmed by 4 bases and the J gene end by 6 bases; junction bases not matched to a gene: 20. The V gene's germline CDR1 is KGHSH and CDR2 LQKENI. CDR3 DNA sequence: TGTGCCAGCTCACTACTCGGGAGACAGGGCCGAGGGTCGGATGGCTACACCTTC. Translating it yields CASSLLGRQGRGSDGYTF.

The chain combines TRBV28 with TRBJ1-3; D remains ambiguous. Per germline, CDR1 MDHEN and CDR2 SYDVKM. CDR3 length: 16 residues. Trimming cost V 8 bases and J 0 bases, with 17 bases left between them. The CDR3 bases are TGTGCCAGCCGCCCCCCGCCAGGCCACTCTGGAAACACCATATATTTT. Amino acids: CASRPPPGHSGNTIYF.

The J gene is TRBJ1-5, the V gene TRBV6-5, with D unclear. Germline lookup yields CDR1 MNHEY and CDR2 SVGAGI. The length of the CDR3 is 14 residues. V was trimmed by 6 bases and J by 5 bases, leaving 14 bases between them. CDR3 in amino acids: CASRRTEGDQPQHF. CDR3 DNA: TGTGCCAGCAGACGGACTGAGGGAGATCAGCCCCAGCATTTT.

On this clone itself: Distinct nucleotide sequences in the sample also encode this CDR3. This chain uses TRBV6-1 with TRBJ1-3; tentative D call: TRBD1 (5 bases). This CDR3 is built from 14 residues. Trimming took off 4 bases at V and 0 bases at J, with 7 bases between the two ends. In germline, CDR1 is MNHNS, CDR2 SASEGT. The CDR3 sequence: CASSVQASGNTIYF. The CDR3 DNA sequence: TGTGCCAGCAGTGTACAGGCCTCTGGAAACACCATATATTTT.

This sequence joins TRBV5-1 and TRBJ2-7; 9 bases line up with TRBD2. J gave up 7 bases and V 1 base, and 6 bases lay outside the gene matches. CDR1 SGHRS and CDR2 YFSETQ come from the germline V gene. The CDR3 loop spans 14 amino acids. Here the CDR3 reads CASSLSSGSSEQYF. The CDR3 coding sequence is TGCGCCAGCAGCTTGAGTAGCGGGAGTTCAGAGCAGTACTTC.

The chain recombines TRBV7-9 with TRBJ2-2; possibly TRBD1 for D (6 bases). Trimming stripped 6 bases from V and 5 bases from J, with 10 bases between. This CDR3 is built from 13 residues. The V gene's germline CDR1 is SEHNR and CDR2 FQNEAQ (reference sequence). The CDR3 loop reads CASRHRVTGELFF. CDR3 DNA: TGTGCCAGCAGACACAGGGTTACCGGGGAGCTGTTTTTT.

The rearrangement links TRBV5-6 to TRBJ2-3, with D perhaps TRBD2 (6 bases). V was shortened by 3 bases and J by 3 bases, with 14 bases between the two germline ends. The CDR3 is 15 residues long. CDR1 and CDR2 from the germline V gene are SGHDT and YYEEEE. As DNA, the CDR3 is TGTGCCAGCAGCTACCCGGGACTCAAAACAGATACGCAGTATTTT. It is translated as CASSYPGLKTDTQYF.

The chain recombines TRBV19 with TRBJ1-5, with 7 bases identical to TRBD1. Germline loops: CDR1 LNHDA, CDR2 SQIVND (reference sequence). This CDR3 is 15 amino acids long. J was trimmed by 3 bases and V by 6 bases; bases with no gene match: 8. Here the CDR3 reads CASRTGRGLNQPQHF. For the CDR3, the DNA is TGTGCCAGTAGGACCGGGAGGGGGCTCAATCAGCCCCAGCATTTT. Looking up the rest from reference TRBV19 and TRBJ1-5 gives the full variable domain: DGGITQSPKYLFRKEGQNVTLSCEQNLNHDAMYWYRQDPGQGLRLIYYSQIVNDFQKGDIAEGYSVSREKKESFPLTVTSAQKNPTAFYLCASRTGRGLNQPQHFGDGTRLSIL.

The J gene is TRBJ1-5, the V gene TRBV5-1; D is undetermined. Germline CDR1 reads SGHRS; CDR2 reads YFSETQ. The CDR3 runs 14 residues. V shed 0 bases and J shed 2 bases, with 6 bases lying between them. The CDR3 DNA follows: TGCGCCAGCAGCTTGGACCCGGGCAATCAGCCCCAGCATTTT. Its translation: CASSLDPGNQPQHF.

This CDR3 is CAIGSGNGGYTF. The CDR3 DNA sequence: TGTGCCATAGGATCGGGGAACGGGGGCTACACCTTC. This chain joins TRBV10-3 and TRBJ1-2; no definite D call. CDR3 length equals 12 residues. V lost 9 bases and J 8 bases, leaving 16 bases between the germline ends. Looked up from germline, CDR1 is ENHRY and CDR2 is SYGVKD.

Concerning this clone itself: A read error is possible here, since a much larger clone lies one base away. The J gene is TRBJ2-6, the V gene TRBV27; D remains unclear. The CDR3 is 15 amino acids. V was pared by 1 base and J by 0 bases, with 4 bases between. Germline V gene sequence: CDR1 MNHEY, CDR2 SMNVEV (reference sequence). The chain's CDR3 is CASSLLGSGANVLTF. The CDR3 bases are TGTGCCAGCAGTTTATTGGGCTCTGGGGCCAACGTCCTGACTTTC.

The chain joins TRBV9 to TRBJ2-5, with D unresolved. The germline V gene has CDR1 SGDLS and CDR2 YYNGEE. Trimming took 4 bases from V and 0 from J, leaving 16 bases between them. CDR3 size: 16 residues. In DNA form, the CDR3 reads TGTGCCAGCAGCCCTCACCAGATGGGGAACCAAGAGACCCAGTACTTC. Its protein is CASSPHQMGNQETQYF.

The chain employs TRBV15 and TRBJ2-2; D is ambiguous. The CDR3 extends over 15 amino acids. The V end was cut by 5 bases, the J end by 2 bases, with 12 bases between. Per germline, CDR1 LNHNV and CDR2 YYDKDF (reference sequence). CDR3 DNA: TGTGCCACCAGCGAAACTGGGGTAAACACCGGGGAGCTGTTTTTT. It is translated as CATSETGVNTGELFF.

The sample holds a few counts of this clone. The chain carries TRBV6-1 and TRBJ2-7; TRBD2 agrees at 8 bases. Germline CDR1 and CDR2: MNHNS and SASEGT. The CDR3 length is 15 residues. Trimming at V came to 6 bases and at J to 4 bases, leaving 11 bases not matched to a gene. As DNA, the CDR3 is TGTGCCAGCAGCGCCGCGGCGGGAGGCCCTTACGAGCAGTACTTC. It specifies CASSAAAGGPYEQYF.

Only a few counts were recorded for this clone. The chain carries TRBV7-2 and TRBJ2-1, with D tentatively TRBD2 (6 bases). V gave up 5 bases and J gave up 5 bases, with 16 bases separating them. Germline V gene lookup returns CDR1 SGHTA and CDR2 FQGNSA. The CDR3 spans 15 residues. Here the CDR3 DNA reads TGTGCCAGCAGCCCCTGGGAAGGGAGGAACAATGAGCAGTTCTTC. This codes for CASSPWEGRNNEQFF.

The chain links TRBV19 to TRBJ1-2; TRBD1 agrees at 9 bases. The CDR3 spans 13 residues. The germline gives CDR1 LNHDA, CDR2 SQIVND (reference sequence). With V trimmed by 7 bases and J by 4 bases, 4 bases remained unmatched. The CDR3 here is CASTGTGPYGYTF. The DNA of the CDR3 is TGTGCCAGTACCGGGACAGGGCCCTATGGCTACACCTTC.

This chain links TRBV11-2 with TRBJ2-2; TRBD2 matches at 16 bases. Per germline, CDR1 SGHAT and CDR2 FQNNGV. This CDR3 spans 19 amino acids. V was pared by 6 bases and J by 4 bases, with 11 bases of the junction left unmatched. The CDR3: CASSRTGTSGRGSTGELFF. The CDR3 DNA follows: TGTGCCAGCAGTCGGACAGGGACTAGCGGGAGGGGTAGCACCGGGGAGCTGTTTTTT.

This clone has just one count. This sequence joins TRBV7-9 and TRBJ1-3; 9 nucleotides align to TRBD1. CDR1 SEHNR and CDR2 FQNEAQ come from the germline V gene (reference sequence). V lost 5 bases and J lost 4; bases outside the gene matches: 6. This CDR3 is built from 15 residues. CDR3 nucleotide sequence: TGTGCCAGCAGCCCGGGACAGGGTGTAGGAAACACCATATATTTT. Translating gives CASSPGQGVGNTIYF.

The CDR3 loop is CASSLGAGTEQFF. The CDR3 DNA reads as TGTGCCAGCAGTTTGGGGGCCGGCACCGAGCAGTTCTTC. The chain joins TRBV7-3 to TRBJ2-1, with D possibly matching TRBD1 (6 bases). Between the trimmed V and J ends, which lost 6 bases and 10 bases, there was a span of 16 bases. The CDR3 totals 13 residues. Germline V lookup: CDR1 SGHTA, CDR2 FQGTGA.

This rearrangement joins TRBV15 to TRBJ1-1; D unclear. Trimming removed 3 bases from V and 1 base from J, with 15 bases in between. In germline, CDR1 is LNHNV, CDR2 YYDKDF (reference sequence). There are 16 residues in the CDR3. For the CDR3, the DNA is TGTGCCACCAGCAGGGGCGAGGGCATGGCGAACACTGAAGCTTTCTTT. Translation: CATSRGEGMANTEAFF.

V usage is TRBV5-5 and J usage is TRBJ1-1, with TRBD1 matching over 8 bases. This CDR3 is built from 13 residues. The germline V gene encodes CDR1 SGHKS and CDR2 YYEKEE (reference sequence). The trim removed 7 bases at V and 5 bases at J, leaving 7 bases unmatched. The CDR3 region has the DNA TGTGCCAGCGGTCTTACAGGGGGGACTGAAGCTTTCTTT. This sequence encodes CASGLTGGTEAFF.

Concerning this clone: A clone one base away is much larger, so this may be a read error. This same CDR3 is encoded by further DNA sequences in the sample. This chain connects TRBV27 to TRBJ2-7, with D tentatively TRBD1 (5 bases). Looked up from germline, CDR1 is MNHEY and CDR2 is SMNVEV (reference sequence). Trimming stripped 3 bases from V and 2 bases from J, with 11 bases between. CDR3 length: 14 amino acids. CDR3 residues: CASSFSQGPYEQYF. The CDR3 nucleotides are TGTGCCAGCAGTTTTTCTCAGGGCCCCTACGAGCAGTACTTC.